This T cell receptor (beta chain) stems from a study of cytomegalovirus exposure and HLA in healthy donors. Points from the study as a whole: Accounts indicate the classifier identified cytomegalovirus status with strong specificity and sensitivity.

Trimming pared 4 bases from V and 6 bases from J, leaving 13 bases between. The germline CDR1 and CDR2 sequences are SGHRS and YFSETQ. The CDR3 is 13 amino acids. On this clone itself: Its target is not known.

Clones were read by immunoSEQ multiplex PCR, and TCRdb kept only the in-frame ones, dropping some. Here the sample spans roughly 82,000 clones, about 92% being singletons. This chain uses TRBV5-1 with TRBJ1-1; tentatively, D is TRBD1 (5 bases). Sequencing was done on a sample of PBMCs. The TCR sequence derives from a man in his late teens or twenties in good health and CMV-seronegative. CDR3 DNA: TGCGCCAGCAGCGCCCCGGGGGGGTCTGAAGCTTTCTTT. This codes for CASSAPGGSEAFF.